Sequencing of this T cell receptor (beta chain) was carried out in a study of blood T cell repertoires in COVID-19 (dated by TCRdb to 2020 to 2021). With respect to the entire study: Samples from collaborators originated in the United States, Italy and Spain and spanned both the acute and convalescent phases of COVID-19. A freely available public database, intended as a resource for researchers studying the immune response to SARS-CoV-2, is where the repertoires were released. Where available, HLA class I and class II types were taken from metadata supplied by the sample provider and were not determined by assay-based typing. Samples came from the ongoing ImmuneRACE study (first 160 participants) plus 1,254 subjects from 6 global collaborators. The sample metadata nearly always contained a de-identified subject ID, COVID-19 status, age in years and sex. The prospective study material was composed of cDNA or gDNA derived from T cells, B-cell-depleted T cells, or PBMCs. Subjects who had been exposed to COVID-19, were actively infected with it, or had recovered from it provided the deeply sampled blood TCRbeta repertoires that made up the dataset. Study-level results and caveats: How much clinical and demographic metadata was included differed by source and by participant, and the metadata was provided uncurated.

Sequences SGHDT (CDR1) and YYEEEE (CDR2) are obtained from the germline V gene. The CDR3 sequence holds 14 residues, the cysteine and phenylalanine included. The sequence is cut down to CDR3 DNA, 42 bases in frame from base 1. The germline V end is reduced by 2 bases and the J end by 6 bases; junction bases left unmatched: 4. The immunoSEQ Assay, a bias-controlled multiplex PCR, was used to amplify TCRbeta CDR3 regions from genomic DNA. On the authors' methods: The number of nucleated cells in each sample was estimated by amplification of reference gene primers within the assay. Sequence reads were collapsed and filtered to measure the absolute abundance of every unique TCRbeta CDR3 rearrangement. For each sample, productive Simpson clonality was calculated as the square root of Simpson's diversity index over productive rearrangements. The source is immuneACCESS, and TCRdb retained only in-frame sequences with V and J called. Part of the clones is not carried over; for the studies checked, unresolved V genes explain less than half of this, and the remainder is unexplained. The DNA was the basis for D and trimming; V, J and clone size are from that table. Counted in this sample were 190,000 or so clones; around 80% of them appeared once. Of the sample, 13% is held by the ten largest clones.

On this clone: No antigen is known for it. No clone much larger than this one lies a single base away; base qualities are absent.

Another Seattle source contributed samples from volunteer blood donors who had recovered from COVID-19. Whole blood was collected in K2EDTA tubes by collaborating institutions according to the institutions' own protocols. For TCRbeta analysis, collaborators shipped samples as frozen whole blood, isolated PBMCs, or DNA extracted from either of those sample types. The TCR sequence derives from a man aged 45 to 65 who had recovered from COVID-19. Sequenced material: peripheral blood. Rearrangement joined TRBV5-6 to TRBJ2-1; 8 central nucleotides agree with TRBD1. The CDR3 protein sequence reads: CASSFGQGINEQFF. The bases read TGTGCCAGCAGCTTCGGACAGGGAATCAATGAGCAGTTCTTC.